The 19 T cell receptor beta chains given below trace back to one sample, sequenced in a study of OX40 agonist ivuxolimab in advanced cancers. Receptor amplification or capture employed the immunoSEQ multiplex PCR assay. The table was pulled from immuneACCESS by TCRdb, which kept in-frame rearrangements only. Such tables lose some clones; where checked, under half of the loss comes from unresolved V genes, and the rest has no known cause. Recorded for this sample are over 60,000 clones; roughly 87% of them occurred a single time. The top ten hold 2% to 2.5% of the sample. The sample here was CD4+ or CD8+ T cells sorted from blood, taken in a trial of the OX40 agonist ivuxolimab. The receptor set was obtained from an adult with an advanced solid tumor such as melanoma, head and neck, liver or kidney cancer.

The chain uses TRBV19 and TRBJ1-4, with a weak D call TRBD1 (5 bases). This CDR3 is built from 15 residues. The V gene's germline CDR1 is LNHDA and CDR2 SQIVND (reference sequence). V was clipped by 2 bases and J by 5 bases, with 12 bases between them. CDR3 sequence (DNA): TGTGCCAGTAGTATATTGGGGCAGAAAAATGAAAAACTGTTTTTT. Protein sequence: CASSILGQKNEKLFF.

This rearrangement joins TRBV10-3 to TRBJ1-2, with a weak D call TRBD1 (5 bases). The CDR3 loop spans 13 amino acids. The germline V gene has CDR1 ENHRY and CDR2 SYGVKD. V lost 6 bases and J 4 bases, leaving 12 bases between the germline ends. CDR3 loop: CAISRDRGYGYTF. As DNA, the CDR3 is TGTGCCATCAGCAGGGACCGGGGCTATGGCTACACCTTC.

The rearrangement joins TRBV6-4 to TRBJ2-3; TRBD2 matches at 11 bases. There are 16 residues in the CDR3. The J segment lost 0 bases and the V segment lost 4 bases, leaving 3 bases of the junction unmatched. CDR1 and CDR2 from the germline V gene are MRHNA and SNTAGT. The CDR3 region has the DNA TGTGCCAGCAGTGGTCTAGCGGGGGGTAGCACAGATACGCAGTATTTT. It translates to CASSGLAGGSTDTQYF.

The chain is built from TRBV7-2 and TRBJ2-7; tentatively, D is TRBD1 (6 bases). Germline CDR1 reads SGHTA; CDR2 reads FQGNSA. The CDR3 is made up of 15 amino acids. Trimming cost V 6 bases and J 2 bases, with 17 bases left between them. The CDR3 coding sequence is TGTGCCAGCAGAAGAACCGGGCAGGGGCCCTACGAGCAGTACTTC. Encoded protein: CASRRTGQGPYEQYF.

The J gene is TRBJ2-2, the V gene TRBV7-6; 8 bases align to TRBD2. The CDR3 extends over 16 amino acids. In germline, CDR1 is SGHVS, CDR2 FNYEAQ. V lost 1 base to trimming and J lost 4 bases; unmatched junction nucleotides: 5. CDR3 protein: CASSLVGLAITGELFF. The CDR3 DNA is TGTGCCAGCAGCTTAGTCGGACTAGCCATCACCGGGGAGCTGTTTTTT.

The chain combines TRBV6-1 with TRBJ2-1; 9 nucleotides agree with TRBD2. The CDR3 sequence is 17 residues long. The junction had 13 bases not matched to a gene; V was cut back by 3 bases and J by 7 bases. Looked up from germline, CDR1 is MNHNS and CDR2 is SASEGT. The CDR3 DNA is TGTGCCAGCAGTGACCCCCTTTTAGTAGCGGGGGATAATGAGCAGTTCTTC. Translation gives CASSDPLLVAGDNEQFF.

The J gene is TRBJ1-3, the V gene TRBV19; 9 nucleotides line up with TRBD1. Per the germline V gene, CDR1 is LNHDA and CDR2 is SQIVND (reference sequence). V was clipped by 8 bases and J by 2 bases; unmatched bases: 7. The CDR3 is 15 residues long. CDR3 protein: CASEDRGRTGNTIYF. The CDR3 coding sequence is TGTGCCAGTGAGGACAGGGGAAGGACTGGAAACACCATATATTTT.

By proportion, this clone is medium-sized. The chain joins TRBV5-1 to TRBJ2-7, with no clear D. The CDR3 is made up of 11 amino acids. V was trimmed by 5 bases and J by 5 bases, leaving 8 bases between them. Germline V gives CDR1 SGHRS, CDR2 YFSETQ. The CDR3 bases are TGCGCCAGCAGTAACACGAACGAGCAGTACTTC. This gives the protein CASSNTNEQYF.

The V call is TRBV5-6, the J call TRBJ2-4; D gene unclear. The germline CDR1 and CDR2 sequences are SGHDT and YYEEEE. The CDR3 loop spans 18 amino acids. V was clipped by 4 bases and J by 2 bases, with 22 bases between them. The CDR3 region has the DNA TGTGCCAGCAGCCGCAGGCTGACCGATGTGAGTCCCAAAAACATTCAGTACTTC. Translating it yields CASSRRLTDVSPKNIQYF.

The rearrangement links TRBV25-1 to TRBJ1-1, with 8 bases lining up with TRBD1. CDR3 length: 15 residues. CDR1 MGHDK and CDR2 SYGVNS come from the germline V gene. V shed 5 bases, J shed 5 bases, and the junction held 10 bases outside the gene matches. The CDR3, as DNA: TGTGCCAGCAGTCAGGGGGACAGGAGGTGGACTGAAGCTTTCTTT. It specifies CASSQGDRRWTEAFF.

CDR3 coding DNA: TGCGCCAGCAGCTTGACTAGCGGTCAAGAGACCCAGTACTTC. Amino acid sequence: CASSLTSGQETQYF. V and J are TRBV5-1 and TRBJ2-5; TRBD2 aligns across 8 bases. CDR3 length: 14 amino acids. Per the germline V gene, CDR1 is SGHRS and CDR2 is YFSETQ. V trimming: 1 base; J trimming: 2 bases; junction bases outside the gene matches: 1.

The rearrangement uses TRBV14 and TRBJ2-1; a possible D gene is TRBD2 (5 bases). The CDR3 length is 13 residues. Between the trimmed V and J ends, which lost 5 bases and 8 bases, there was a span of 13 bases. Per germline, CDR1 SGHDN and CDR2 FVKESK. CDR3 coding DNA: TGTGCCAGCAGCTCACTAGTGAACGATGAGCAGTTCTTC. Translation gives CASSSLVNDEQFF.

The chain combines TRBV7-2 with TRBJ2-5; the D is unclear. Germline CDR1 and CDR2: SGHTA and FQGNSA. CDR3 size: 13 residues. V lost 5 bases and J 2 bases, leaving 9 bases between the germline ends. CDR3 in amino acids: CASSPWAQETQYF. CDR3 coding DNA: TGTGCCAGCAGCCCGTGGGCACAAGAGACCCAGTACTTC.

This chain uses TRBV7-2 with TRBJ1-2; 7 bases align to TRBD1. The germline V gene has CDR1 SGHTA and CDR2 FQGNSA. J gave up 8 bases and V 4 bases, and 7 bases lay outside the gene matches. The CDR3 is made up of 13 amino acids. CDR3: CASSSETGQGYTF. The CDR3 DNA sequence: TGTGCCAGCAGCTCAGAGACAGGGCAGGGCTACACCTTC.

V is TRBV9 and J is TRBJ2-3; D is ambiguous. The germline V gene encodes CDR1 SGDLS and CDR2 YYNGEE. This CDR3 is 13 amino acids long. Deletions cut 6 bases from V and 2 bases from J, with 10 bases between. The CDR3 loop is CASKKSLTDTQYF. For the CDR3, the DNA is TGTGCCAGCAAAAAGAGTCTCACAGATACGCAGTATTTT. The full variable domain, completed using reference TRBV9 and TRBJ2-3, is DSGVTQTPKHLITATGQRVTLRCSPRSGDLSVYWYQQSLDQGLQFLIQYYNGEERAKGNILERFSAQQFPDLHSELNLSSLELGDSALYFCASKKSLTDTQYFGPGTRLTVL.

This chain links TRBV5-8 with TRBJ1-2, with TRBD1 as a possible D gene (6 bases). Deletions cut 6 bases from V and 3 bases from J, with 18 bases between. This CDR3 is built from 15 residues. Per germline, CDR1 SGHTS and CDR2 YDEGEE. CDR3 in DNA: TGTGCCAGCACCGTATACAGGGTGCTGGACTATGGCTACACCTTC. Translation gives CASTVYRVLDYGYTF. Combining the CDR3 with reference TRBV5-8 and TRBJ1-2 gives the whole variable domain EAGVTQSPTHLIKTRGQQATLRCSPISGHTSVYWYQQALGLGLQFLLWYDEGEERNRGNFPPRFSGRQFPNYSSELNVNALELEDSALYLCASTVYRVLDYGYTFGSGTRLTVV.

V gene TRBV2 combines with J gene TRBJ1-4, with unresolved D. The ends were cut back, 4 bases at V and 8 bases at J, with 5 bases in the middle. Germline CDR1 reads SNHLY; CDR2 reads FYNNEI. This CDR3 is built from 11 residues. The CDR3 spells CASSGTEKLFF. The CDR3 DNA follows: TGTGCCAGCAGTGGCACCGAAAAACTGTTTTTT.

The chain recombines TRBV11-2 with TRBJ2-5, with 10 bases identical to TRBD1. After removal of 5 bases from V and 2 bases from J, the junction contained 8 bases not matched to a gene. CDR3 length equals 16 residues. Germline V CDR1 and CDR2: SGHAT, FQNNGV. The CDR3 DNA sequence: TGTGCCAGCAGCATCGGACAGGGGGTGATGCAAGAGACCCAGTACTTC. As protein: CASSIGQGVMQETQYF.

This chain links TRBV6-1 with TRBJ2-7, with TRBD1 as a possible D gene (6 bases). CDR1 is MNHNS and CDR2 is SASEGT in the germline V gene. The CDR3 sequence is 15 residues long. V lost 6 bases and J 3 bases, leaving 18 bases between the germline ends. The CDR3 loop reads CASRYTLTGIYEQYF. Written as DNA, the CDR3 is TGTGCCAGCAGATATACTTTAACAGGGATCTACGAGCAGTACTTC.